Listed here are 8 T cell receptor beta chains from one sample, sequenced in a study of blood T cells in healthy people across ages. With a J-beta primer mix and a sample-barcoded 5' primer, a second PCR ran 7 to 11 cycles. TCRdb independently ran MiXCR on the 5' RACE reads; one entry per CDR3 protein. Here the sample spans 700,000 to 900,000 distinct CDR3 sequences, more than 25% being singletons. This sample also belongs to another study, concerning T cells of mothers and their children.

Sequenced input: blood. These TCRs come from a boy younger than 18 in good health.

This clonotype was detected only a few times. Here the CDR3 DNA reads TGTGCCAGCAGCCAGACCGCTCCAATTAGCGGGGGGAAAAGCTCCTACGAGCAGTACTTC. Its protein product is CASSQTAPISGGKSSYEQYF. The V call is TRBV11-2, the J call TRBJ2-7, with 10 nucleotides matching TRBD2. The CDR3 has 20 residues. The V gene end was trimmed by 5 bases and the J gene end by 0 bases; junction bases not matched to a gene: 19. The germline CDR1 and CDR2 sequences are SGHAT and FQNNGV.

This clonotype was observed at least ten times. Written as DNA, the CDR3 is TGTGCCAGCAGCTCCCGAACAGGAACCTACGAGCAGTACTTC. Its protein is CASSSRTGTYEQYF. J is TRBJ2-7 and V is TRBV28; TRBD1 is a possible D gene (5 bases). This CDR3 is built from 14 residues. V gave up 6 bases and J gave up 2 bases, with 14 bases separating them. Germline V CDR1 and CDR2: MDHEN, SYDVKM.

CDR3 loop: CASSGPRSQPQHF. The CDR3 region has the DNA TGTGCCAGCAGCGGGCCGAGGAGTCAGCCCCAGCATTTT. V is TRBV7-8 and J is TRBJ1-5; D uncertain. Germline CDR1 SGHVS, CDR2 FQNEAQ. Trimming stripped 5 bases from V and 6 bases from J, with 11 bases between. The CDR3 loop spans 13 amino acids.

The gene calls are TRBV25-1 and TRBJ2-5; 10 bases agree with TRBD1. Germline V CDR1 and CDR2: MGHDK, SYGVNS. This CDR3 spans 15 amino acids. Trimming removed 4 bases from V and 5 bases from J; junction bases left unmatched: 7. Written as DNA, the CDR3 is TGTGCCAGCAGTGGTGGACAGGGGGTGTGGGAGACCCAGTACTTC. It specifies CASSGGQGVWETQYF.

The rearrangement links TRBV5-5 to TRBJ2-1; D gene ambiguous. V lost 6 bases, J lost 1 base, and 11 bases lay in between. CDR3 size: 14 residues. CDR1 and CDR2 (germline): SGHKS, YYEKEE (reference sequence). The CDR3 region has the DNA TGTGCCAGCATGCCTCGGTCTTCCTACAATGAGCAGTTCTTC. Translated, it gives CASMPRSSYNEQFF.

The CDR3 DNA sequence: TGTGCCAGCAGTGAATATGCGACAGGGCTTCTGAAGACCCAGTACTTC. Translating gives CASSEYATGLLKTQYF. The gene calls are TRBV6-1 and TRBJ2-5; 7 nucleotides match TRBD1. V lost 2 bases to trimming and J lost 6 bases; unmatched junction nucleotides: 12. Looked up from germline, CDR1 is MNHNS and CDR2 is SASEGT. This CDR3 contains 16 residues.

This chain's CDR3 is CASSLRGQGINTQYF. CDR3 coding DNA: TGTGCCAGCAGCTTAAGGGGACAGGGAATAAATACGCAGTATTTT. This chain joins TRBV7-2 and TRBJ2-3; 9 bases map to TRBD1. The CDR3 extends over 15 amino acids. Trimming removed 2 bases from V and 7 bases from J; junction bases left unmatched: 7. CDR1 and CDR2 from the germline V gene are SGHTA and FQGNSA.

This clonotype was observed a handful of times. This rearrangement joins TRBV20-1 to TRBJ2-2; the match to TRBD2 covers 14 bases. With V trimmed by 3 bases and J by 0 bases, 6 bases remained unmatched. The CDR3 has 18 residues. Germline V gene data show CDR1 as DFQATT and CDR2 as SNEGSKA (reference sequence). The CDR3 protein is CSASAGLAGGANTGELFF. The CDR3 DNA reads TGCAGTGCTAGCGCAGGACTAGCGGGGGGAGCGAACACCGGGGAGCTGTTTTTT.